This TCR beta chain is drawn from a study of spatial heterogeneity in lung cancer. Study-wide findings and caveats: Ubiquitous expanded tumor TCRs were observed in blood more at resection than follow-up.

Time point meaning: sample taken at primary tumor resection. Patients with untreated early-stage non-small cell lung cancer, numbering 72, were the donors. In each case, whole RNA from tumor, nontumor lung or frozen PBMC was sequenced unsorted. This clonotype was seen ten or more times. Antigen specificity is unknown. Unique molecular identifiers, one per molecule, were present on every TCR cDNA molecule. One entry per CDR3 protein results from TCRdb running MiXCR on the 5' RACE reads. The table lists about 38,000 distinct CDR3 sequences, 7.5% of them singletons, with approximately 30% in the top ten. The material was PBMCs, obtained at surgery. This TCR derives from a male donor with early-stage non-small cell lung cancer.

Here the CDR3 DNA reads TGCGCCAGCAGCCAAGATTGGACTGTATATGGCTACACCTTC. Translating it yields CASSQDWTVYGYTF. The chain recombines TRBV4-1 with TRBJ1-2; D not certain. This CDR3 spans 14 amino acids. Deletions cut 0 bases from V and 5 bases from J, with 10 bases between. CDR1 is MGHRA, CDR2 YSYEKL, per germline.